What follows describes a single T cell receptor (beta chain). This clone was recorded a few times. This receptor's antigen is unknown. One base away there is no much larger clone; base qualities are not given. The immunoSEQ Assay, a bias-controlled multiplex PCR, was used to amplify TCRbeta CDR3 regions from genomic DNA. Regarding the original processing steps: Nucleated cell counts per sample were estimated from amplification of reference gene primers within the assay. To quantify the absolute abundance of each unique TCRbeta CDR3 rearrangement, sequence reads were collapsed and filtered. For each sample, productive Simpson clonality was calculated by taking the square root of Simpson's diversity index across productive rearrangements. Sourced from immuneACCESS, this table was stored by TCRdb with only in-frame sequences that have V and J called. A share of the clones is absent; for the studies checked, an unresolved V gene accounts for under half, and the remainder has no known explanation. V, J and clone size are those of that table, while D and trimming were read from the DNA. This sample holds about 20,000 clones; less than 85% were observed only once. In total, the top ten clones hold approximately 60% of the sample.

These data are taken from a study of blood T cell repertoires in COVID-19 (dated by TCRdb to 2020 to 2022). With respect to the entire study: Collaborator samples came from the United States, Italy and Spain and covered acute and convalescent phases of COVID-19. The material from the prospective study consisted of cDNA or gDNA derived from T cells, B-cell-depleted T cells, or PBMCs. Deeply sampled blood TCRbeta repertoires from subjects exposed to, actively infected with, or recovered from COVID-19 were included in the dataset. The repertoires were released in a freely available public database intended as a resource for research on the immune response to SARS-CoV-2. The samples were drawn from two sources: the first 160 participants of the ongoing ImmuneRACE study, and some 1,300 subjects contributed by 6 global collaborators. The sample metadata nearly always contained a de-identified subject ID, COVID-19 status, age in years and sex. Where HLA class I and class II types were available, the types were taken from metadata supplied by the sample provider, not from assay-based typing. Paper-wide results and their limitations: Clinical and demographic metadata were provided uncurated, with the amount varying by source and participant.

The CDR3 contains 15 residues, cysteine and phenylalanine counted. The kept DNA is CDR3 alone, 45 bases in frame from the first base. Here V drops 3 bases and J drops 7 bases, and the junction holds 9 bases not matched to any gene. The germline V gene specifies LGHNA as CDR1 and YNFKEQ as CDR2. Whole blood was collected in K2EDTA tubes by collaborating institutions according to the institutions' own protocols. For TCRbeta analysis, collaborators shipped samples as frozen whole blood, isolated PBMCs, or DNA extracted from either of those sample types. The sample consisted of peripheral blood. This clonotype was sampled from a man of 80 years or more with acute or convalescent COVID-19. The chain is encoded by TRBV4-2 joined to TRBJ2-3, with TRBD2 identical over 8 junction bases. The nucleotides read TGTGCCAGCAGCCACGTGCGGGAGGCCCCTAATACGCAGTATTTT. The encoded protein is CASSHVREAPNTQYF.